This T cell receptor (beta chain) originates from a study of cytomegalovirus exposure and HLA in healthy donors. The PCR contained 60 Vbeta and 13 Jbeta primers. Sequencing used immunoSEQ multiplex PCR; TCRdb keeps in-frame clones, though not all of them. The sample includes tens of thousands of clones. Germline V gene lookup returns CDR1 MNHEY and CDR2 SMNVEV (reference sequence). The CDR3 length is 15 residues. With 9 bases clipped from V and 3 bases from J, the junction kept 10 bases outside the gene matches. V usage is TRBV27 and J usage is TRBJ2-7; 11 bases align to TRBD2. Input material: PBMCs. The receptor's source is a woman between 35 and 50 years old in good health and CMV-seropositive. The CDR3 nucleotides read TGTGCCAGTCATGGAGGACTAGCGGGTTTCTACGAGCAGTACTTC. This encodes CASHGGLAGFYEQYF.